This TCR beta chain was captured by sequencing in a study of breast tumors, draining lymph nodes, adjacent tissues. Findings and limits, study-wide: The lymph node origin of tumor T cells was framed as consistent with a hypothesis, not demonstrated. Most tumor T cells seemingly derive from lymph node, then expand in tumor. Compared with lymph nodes, tumors were less diverse; compared with nontumor tissue, more. Luminal-like breast cancer showed significantly greater tumor-nontumor repertoire similarity than basal-like breast cancer did.

CDR1 and CDR2 from the germline V gene are MNHNS and SASEGT. The CDR3 is 14 amino acids. The V and J ends lost 6 bases and 7 bases respectively, with 18 bases between them. TCRdb reanalysed the multiplex PCR reads using MiXCR and keeps one entry per CDR3 protein. In the table there are about 11,000 distinct CDR3 sequences, 36% of which are singletons. By share, this clonotype ranks as medium-sized. Its target is unknown. This receptor was identified in a female donor with breast cancer. Some clones in this sample may be carry-over from other donors' samples. This rearrangement joins TRBV6-1 to TRBJ1-2; maybe TRBD1 (5 bases). The sequencing sample was made of breast tumor tissue. The CDR3 is CASRDTGTAVGYTF. CDR3 sequence (DNA): TGTGCCAGCAGAGACACCGGGACGGCGGTTGGCTACACCTTC.